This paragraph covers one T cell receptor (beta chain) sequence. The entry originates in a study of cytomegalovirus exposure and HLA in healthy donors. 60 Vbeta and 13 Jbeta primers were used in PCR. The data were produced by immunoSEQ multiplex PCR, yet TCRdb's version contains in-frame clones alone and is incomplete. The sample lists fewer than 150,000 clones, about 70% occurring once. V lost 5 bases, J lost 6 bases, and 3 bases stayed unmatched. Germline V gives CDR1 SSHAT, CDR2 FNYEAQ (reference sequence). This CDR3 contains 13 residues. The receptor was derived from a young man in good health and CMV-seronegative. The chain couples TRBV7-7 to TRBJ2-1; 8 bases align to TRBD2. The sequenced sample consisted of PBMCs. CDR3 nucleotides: TGTGCCAGCAGCCTCGGACTAGCCAATGAGCAGTTCTTC. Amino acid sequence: CASSLGLANEQFF. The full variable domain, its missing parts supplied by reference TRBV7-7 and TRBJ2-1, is GAGVSQSPRYKVTKRGQDVTLRCDPISSHATLYWYQQALGQGPEFLTYFNYEAQPDKSGLPSDRFSAERPEGSISTLTIQRTEQRDSAMYRCASSLGLANEQFFGPGTRLTVL.